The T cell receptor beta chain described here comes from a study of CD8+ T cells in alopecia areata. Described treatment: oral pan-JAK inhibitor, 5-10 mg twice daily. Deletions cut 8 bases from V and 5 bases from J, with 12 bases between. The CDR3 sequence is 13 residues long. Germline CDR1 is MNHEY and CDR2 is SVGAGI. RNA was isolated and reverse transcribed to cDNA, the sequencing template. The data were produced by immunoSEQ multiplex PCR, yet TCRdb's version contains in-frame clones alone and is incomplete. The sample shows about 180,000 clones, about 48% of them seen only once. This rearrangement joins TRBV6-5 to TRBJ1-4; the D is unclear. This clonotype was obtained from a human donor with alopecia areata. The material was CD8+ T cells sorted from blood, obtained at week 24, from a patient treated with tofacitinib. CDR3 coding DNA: TGTGCCAGCTCCCCTCGGGTAAATGAAAAACTGTTTTTT. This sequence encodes CASSPRVNEKLFF.